A selection of T cell receptor beta chains follows, all from one sample in a study of CD8 T cells in ankylosing spondylitis. TCRdb reprocessed the 5' RACE reads via MiXCR and lists one record per CDR3 protein. This table has 670,000 or so distinct CDR3 sequences, roughly 20% appearing once. The sample was blood, either unsorted or a sorted T cell fraction (not recorded which). Every receptor here comes from a male donor with ankylosing spondylitis. CDR3s include the opening cysteine and the closing phenylalanine or tryptophan. The D gene is left open where the match is weak. Only some rows state a clone size, as once, few, many or a class for expanded clones.

D	V	size	J	CDR3	DNA
.	TRBV12-3/TRBV12-4	.	TRBJ1-1	CASKARREAFF	TGTGCCAGCAAAGCCCGACGGGAAGCTTTCTTT
.	TRBV10-3	.	TRBJ2-6	CAISPPMSGANVLTF	TGTGCCATCAGTCCCCCCATGTCTGGGGCCAACGTCCTGACTTTC
.	TRBV5-1	many	TRBJ1-1	CASTQDQGRTEAFF	TGCGCCAGCACCCAAGATCAGGGAAGGACTGAAGCTTTCTTT
.	TRBV12-3/TRBV12-4	few	TRBJ2-1	CASGVYNEQFF	TGTGCCAGTGGGGTCTACAATGAGCAGTTCTTC
.	TRBV12-3/TRBV12-4	many	TRBJ2-3	CASSLGSGRTDTQYF	TGTGCCAGCAGCCTTGGCTCGGGGCGCACAGATACGCAGTATTTT
TRBD2	TRBV7-1	once	TRBJ2-1	CASSSPRSGLAGGSSYNEQFF	TGTGCCAGCAGCTCACCCCGCTCCGGACTAGCGGGGGGGTCTTCCTACAATGAGCAGTTCTTC
.	TRBV10-3	.	TRBJ2-5	CAISGQPQETQYF	TGTGCCATCAGTGGCCAGCCACAAGAGACCCAGTACTTC
TRBD2	TRBV5-1	few	TRBJ2-7	CASSLVGEGYEQYF	TGCGCCAGCAGCTTGGTCGGGGAGGGTTACGAGCAGTACTTC
.	TRBV12-3/TRBV12-4	.	TRBJ2-7	CASSLSTDYEQYF	TGTGCCAGCAGTCTATCGACGGACTACGAGCAGTACTTC
.	TRBV18	.	TRBJ2-7	CASSPFRDSYEQYF	TGTGCCAGCTCACCATTCAGGGATTCCTACGAGCAGTACTTC
.	TRBV11-2	few	TRBJ1-6	CASSFRRPAGESSYNSPLHF	TGTGCCAGCAGCTTCCGCCGGCCGGCCGGGGAGAGCTCCTATAATTCACCCCTCCACTTT
TRBD2	TRBV29-1	few	TRBJ2-1	CSVEGLAGDLDTYNEQFF	TGCAGCGTTGAAGGGCTAGCGGGGGACCTTGACACCTACAATGAGCAGTTCTTC
.	TRBV4-1	.	TRBJ2-3	CASSQVRAGRLPDTQYF	TGCGCCAGCAGCCAAGTCCGGGCGGGACGACTCCCAGATACGCAGTATTTT